The 13 T cell receptor beta chains given below trace back to one sample, sequenced in a study of beta chain features in type 1 diabetes. The authors reverse transcribed all of the isolated RNA, so sequencing captured expressed TCRB transcripts. Generated by immunoSEQ multiplex PCR, the TCRdb table keeps only in-frame clones and is missing some. Among roughly 240,000 clones listed, roughly two thirds were seen once. The specimen sequenced was naive CD4+ T cells from blood. Every receptor here comes from a man aged 25 to 40 in good health.

The chain couples TRBV7-2 to TRBJ2-1; TRBD1 matches 8 bases. The CDR3 is 13 amino acids. The junction had 5 bases not matched to a gene; V was cut back by 5 bases and J by 8 bases. Germline CDR1 SGHTA, CDR2 FQGNSA. The CDR3 nucleotides read TGTGCCAGCAGCCAACAGGGGGTGGATGAGCAGTTCTTC. It encodes CASSQQGVDEQFF.

This chain uses TRBV2 with TRBJ1-6; 7 bases map to TRBD1. Trimming at V came to 6 bases and at J to 7 bases, leaving 9 bases not matched to a gene. Looked up from germline, CDR1 is SNHLY and CDR2 is FYNNEI. The CDR3 extends over 15 amino acids. The CDR3 is CASRVRDSNNSPLHF. The CDR3 DNA follows: TGTGCCAGCAGAGTCCGGGACAGTAACAATTCACCCCTCCACTTT. The full variable domain, in which reference TRBV2 and TRBJ1-6 provide the parts outside the CDR3, is EPEVTQTPSHQVTQMGQEVILRCVPISNHLYFYWYRQILGQKVEFLVSFYNNEISEKSEIFDDQFSVERPDGSNFTLKIRSTKLEDSAMYFCASRVRDSNNSPLHFGNGTRLTVT.

The chain recombines TRBV6-5 with TRBJ2-7; D unclear. This CDR3 region has 13 residues. From germline, CDR1 is MNHEY and CDR2 SVGAGI. Between the trimmed V and J ends, which lost 4 bases and 2 bases, there was a span of 9 bases. The chain's CDR3 is CASSSPQTYEQYF. The CDR3 DNA is TGTGCCAGCAGTTCGCCTCAAACCTACGAGCAGTACTTC.

The chain uses TRBV10-3 and TRBJ1-1; D is perhaps TRBD1 (5 bases). With 4 bases removed from V and 4 bases from J, the gap between germline ends came to 16 bases. Germline-derived CDR1 and CDR2 are ENHRY and SYGVKD. The CDR3 is 15 amino acids. The CDR3 loop reads CAISGGGHQGTEAFF. CDR3 bases: TGTGCCATCAGTGGCGGAGGACACCAGGGCACTGAAGCTTTCTTT.

The chain uses TRBV30 and TRBJ1-1; no clear D gene. CDR1 and CDR2 from the germline V gene are GTSNPN and SVGIG (reference sequence). There are 11 residues in the CDR3. V dropped 0 bases and J dropped 7 bases, with 6 bases sitting between them. The CDR3 sequence is CAWSVPYEAFF. The CDR3 region has the DNA TGTGCCTGGAGTGTGCCTTATGAAGCTTTCTTT.

The chain is built from TRBV30 and TRBJ1-5; D unclear. Germline V gene lookup returns CDR1 GTSNPN and CDR2 SVGIG (reference sequence). Trimming cost V 2 bases and J 3 bases, with 11 bases left between them. CDR3 length: 14 amino acids. The CDR3 is CAWSFGGNNQPQHF. The CDR3 nucleotides read TGTGCCTGGAGTTTTGGAGGTAACAATCAGCCCCAGCATTTT.

V and J are TRBV12-2 and TRBJ1-2; the tabulated D call, TRBD1, remains unverified against the DNA. TRBV12-2 is a listed pseudogene. CDR3 length equals 16 residues. The CDR3 region is CASRLATGWANYGYTF. CDR3 in DNA: TGTGCAAGTCGCTTAGCAACAGGGTGGGCTAACTATGGCTACACCTTC.

This clone was counted between two and nine times. The CDR3 nucleotides are TGTGCCAGCAGGGCCGTAGCGGGAGCCTCACATGAGCAGTTCTTC. Its translation is CASRAVAGASHEQFF. The rearrangement joins TRBV6-1 to TRBJ2-1, with 9 bases matching TRBD2. This CDR3 is built from 15 residues. The V gene's germline CDR1 is MNHNS and CDR2 SASEGT. Unmatched junction bases numbered 11, after V lost 6 bases and J lost 8 bases.

The chain links TRBV9 to TRBJ2-7; D unclear. V was cut by 4 bases and J by 0 bases, with 8 bases left in between. CDR1 and CDR2 (germline): SGDLS, YYNGEE. CDR3 length equals 13 residues. The CDR3 region has the DNA TGTGCCAGCAGCTTCAGTAGCTCCTACGAGCAGTACTTC. This translates into CASSFSSSYEQYF.

This clone was detected a few times. This rearrangement joins TRBV30 to TRBJ2-1; TRBD2 matches at 9 bases. The CDR3 spans 15 residues. V shed 1 base, J shed 9 bases, and the junction held 10 bases outside the gene matches. CDR1 is GTSNPN and CDR2 is SVGIG in the germline V gene (reference sequence). The CDR3 protein is CAWSAPSGTVGEQFF. The DNA for the CDR3 is TGTGCCTGGAGTGCACCTAGCGGGACAGTCGGTGAGCAGTTCTTC.

The CDR3 region is CASSSKGGETQYF. CDR3 nucleotide sequence: TGTGCCAGCAGCTCTAAGGGTGGAGAGACCCAGTACTTC. The gene calls are TRBV7-2 and TRBJ2-5; no clear D gene. Between the trimmed V and J ends, which lost 4 bases and 4 bases, there was a span of 10 bases. Germline CDR1 and CDR2: SGHTA and FQGNSA. The CDR3 runs 13 residues.

The V gene is TRBV30, the J gene TRBJ2-7; 7 bases align to TRBD2. The V gene end was trimmed by 0 bases and the J gene end by 3 bases; junction bases not matched to a gene: 5. The CDR3 is made up of 14 amino acids. The germline CDR1 and CDR2 sequences are GTSNPN and SVGIG (reference sequence). This chain's CDR3 is CAWSVAGTNYEQYF. The CDR3 DNA is TGTGCCTGGAGTGTAGCCGGGACTAACTACGAGCAGTACTTC.

The V gene is TRBV10-3, the J gene TRBJ2-5; 10 bases are a match to TRBD1. With 9 bases clipped from V and 3 bases from J, the junction kept 1 base outside the gene matches. Germline V lookup: CDR1 ENHRY, CDR2 SYGVKD. The CDR3 has 12 amino acids. This CDR3 reads CAIGTGEETQYF. The CDR3 DNA sequence: TGTGCCATTGGGACAGGGGAAGAGACCCAGTACTTC.